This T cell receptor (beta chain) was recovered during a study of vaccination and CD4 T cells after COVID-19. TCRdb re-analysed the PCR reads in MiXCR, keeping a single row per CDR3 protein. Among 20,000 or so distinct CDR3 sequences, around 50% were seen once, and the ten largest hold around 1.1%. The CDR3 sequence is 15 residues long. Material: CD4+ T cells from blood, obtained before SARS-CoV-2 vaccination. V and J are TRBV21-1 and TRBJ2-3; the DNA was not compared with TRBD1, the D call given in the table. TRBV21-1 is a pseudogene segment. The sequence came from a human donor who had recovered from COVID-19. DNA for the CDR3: TGTGCCAGCAGCAAAGGGTCCCCTGAAAGAGATACGCAGTATTTT. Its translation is CASSKGSPERDTQYF.